Reported below is one TCR beta chain. Its antigen is as yet unknown. V gave up 3 bases and J gave up 2 bases; unmatched junction bases: 6. The CDR3 is 15 amino acids. Germline CDR1 is LNHNV and CDR2 is YYDKDF (reference sequence). One entry per CDR3 protein, called by TCRdb with MiXCR from the reads. The sample lists roughly 310,000 distinct CDR3 sequences; roughly 17% were seen once. The entry originates in a study of T cell repertoires in cytomegalovirus infection. Study-level points and caveats: CMV-specific HLA-C-restricted TCR beta clonotypes dominated the ex vivo response.

The sample was PBMCs. The V and J genes are TRBV15 and TRBJ2-5; 7 bases map to TRBD1. The origin of this receptor is a human donor in good health (CMV status not recorded). Some clones in this sample may be carry-over from other donors' samples. The CDR3, as DNA: TGTGCCACCAGCAGGGATGGGGGACAGCAAGAGACCCAGTACTTC. Its protein is CATSRDGGQQETQYF. The variable domain in full, with the rest retrieved from reference TRBV15 and TRBJ2-5, is DAMVIQNPRYQVTQFGKPVTLSCSQTLNHNVMYWYQQKSSQAPKLLFHYYDKDFNNEADTPDNFQSRRPNTSFCFLDIRSPGLGDTAMYLCATSRDGGQQETQYFGPGTRLLVL.